What follows are 17 T cell receptor beta chains derived from one specimen sequenced in a study of OX40 agonist ivuxolimab in advanced cancers. TCRdb's table, derived via immunoSEQ multiplex PCR, lists solely in-frame clones and lacks some. This table has tens of thousands of clones, around 85% appearing once. The sample in question was CD4+ or CD8+ T cells sorted from blood, obtained in a trial of the OX40 agonist ivuxolimab. Receptors were obtained from an adult with an advanced solid tumor such as melanoma, head and neck, liver or kidney cancer.

The rearrangement links TRBV19 to TRBJ2-1; D gene ambiguous. The CDR3 is made up of 11 amino acids. Trimming took 7 bases from V and 7 from J, leaving 8 bases between them. From germline, CDR1 is LNHDA and CDR2 SQIVND (reference sequence). The CDR3 loop reads CASTSGNEQFF. For the CDR3, the DNA is TGTGCCAGTACCTCCGGGAATGAGCAGTTCTTC.

There are a few counts of this clone. This chain's CDR3 is CASSELLVSTDTQYF. The CDR3, as DNA: TGTGCCAGCAGTGAACTCCTAGTTAGCACAGATACGCAGTATTTT. This chain links TRBV2 with TRBJ2-3; unclear D gene. The CDR3 is 15 residues long. Germline CDR1 SNHLY, CDR2 FYNNEI. Deletions cut 2 bases from V and 0 bases from J, with 9 bases between.

The rearrangement joins TRBV5-6 to TRBJ2-5; possibly TRBD2 for D (5 bases). The CDR3 is made up of 15 amino acids. V was clipped by 4 bases and J by 1 base, with 14 bases between them. Germline CDR1 reads SGHDT; CDR2 reads YYEEEE. CDR3 sequence: CASSALGLLQETQYF. In DNA form, the CDR3 reads TGTGCCAGCAGCGCCCTCGGACTCCTCCAAGAGACCCAGTACTTC.

This clone was counted once. The chain employs TRBV4-2 and TRBJ1-1; 7 bases map to TRBD1. CDR3 length: 19 residues. V trimming: 1 base; J trimming: 0 bases; junction bases outside the gene matches: 14. Per the germline V gene, CDR1 is LGHNA and CDR2 is YNFKEQ. Here the CDR3 DNA reads TGTGCCAGCAGCCAAGCTATTGGGGGACCGGGACAGCTGAACACTGAAGCTTTCTTT. It is translated as CASSQAIGGPGQLNTEAFF.

The CDR3, as DNA: TGCGCCAGCAGCCCAGGGCGGAGTTCACCCCTCCACTTT. Protein: CASSPGRSSPLHF. V is TRBV5-1 and J is TRBJ1-6; D possibly corresponds to TRBD1 (5 bases). This CDR3 has 13 amino acids. The ends were cut back, 4 bases at V and 9 bases at J, with 11 bases in the middle. The germline gives CDR1 SGHRS, CDR2 YFSETQ.

This sequence joins TRBV19 and TRBJ1-4; no definite D call. V lost 5 bases and J 3 bases, leaving 13 bases between the germline ends. The CDR3 runs to 15 residues. Germline-derived CDR1 and CDR2 are LNHDA and SQIVND (reference sequence). CDR3: CASSARRTSNEKLFF. CDR3 DNA: TGTGCCAGTAGTGCCCGACGGACCTCTAATGAAAAACTGTTTTTT.

J is TRBJ1-5 and V is TRBV12-5; tentative D call: TRBD1 (6 bases). V dropped 3 bases and J dropped 0 bases, with 12 bases sitting between them. Germline V gene sequence: CDR1 LGHNT, CDR2 FRNRAP. The length of the CDR3 is 16 residues. The CDR3 here is CASGFKDRDSNQPQHF. The CDR3 nucleotides read TGTGCTAGTGGTTTCAAGGACAGAGATAGCAATCAGCCCCAGCATTTT. Full variable domain (remainder filled in from reference TRBV12-5 and TRBJ1-5): DARVTQTPRHKVTEMGQEVTMRCQPILGHNTVFWYRQTMMQGLELLAYFRNRAPLDDSGMPKDRFSAEMPDATLATLKIQPSEPRDSAVYFCASGFKDRDSNQPQHFGDGTRLSIL.

The CDR3 sequence is CASSRTGLNEKLFF. DNA for the CDR3: TGTGCCAGTAGCCGGACAGGCCTTAATGAAAAACTGTTTTTT. V and J are TRBV19 and TRBJ1-4; 7 bases are a match to TRBD1. Trimming at V came to 6 bases and at J to 4 bases, leaving 5 bases not matched to a gene. The germline gives CDR1 LNHDA, CDR2 SQIVND (reference sequence). There are 14 residues in the CDR3.

The chain has TRBV5-6 and TRBJ2-7, with TRBD1 identical over 7 bases. Germline values: CDR1 SGHDT, CDR2 YYEEEE. Losses at the gene ends were 6 bases for V and 2 bases for J; bases not matched to a gene: 8. This CDR3 has 14 amino acids. CDR3 amino acids: CASNKDREPYEQYF. The CDR3 nucleotides are TGTGCCAGCAACAAAGACAGGGAACCCTACGAGCAGTACTTC. Complete variable domain (other parts from reference TRBV5-6 and TRBJ2-7): DAGVTQSPTHLIKTRGQQVTLRCSPKSGHDTVSWYQQALGQGPQFIFQYYEEEERQRGNFPDRFSGHQFPNYSSELNVNALLLGDSALYLCASNKDREPYEQYFGPGTRLTVT.

This clone has more than one count but fewer than ten. The rearrangement joins TRBV15 to TRBJ1-6, with 7 bases aligning to TRBD1. V shed 3 bases, J shed 5 bases, and the junction held 4 bases outside the gene matches. This CDR3 spans 15 amino acids. CDR1 and CDR2 (germline): LNHNV, YYDKDF (reference sequence). CDR3 amino acids: CATSSRRGDNSPLHF. The CDR3 DNA reads TGTGCCACCAGCAGTCGCAGGGGGGATAATTCACCCCTCCACTTT.

J is TRBJ2-7 and V is TRBV7-2; a weak D match, TRBD2 (5 bases). CDR1 and CDR2 (germline): SGHTA, FQGNSA. V was clipped by 2 bases and J by 8 bases, with 13 bases between them. The CDR3 has 13 amino acids. The CDR3 sequence is CASSLSRGDQQYF. CDR3 nucleotides: TGTGCCAGCAGCTTATCACGGGGAGACCAGCAGTACTTC. The whole variable domain, remainder taken from reference TRBV7-2 and TRBJ2-7, is GAGVSQSPSNKVTEKGKDVELRCDPISGHTALYWYRQSLGQGLEFLIYFQGNSAPDKSGLPSDRFSAERTGGSVSTLTIQRTQQEDSAVYLCASSLSRGDQQYFGPGTRLTVT.

This clone has only one observation. The V call is TRBV7-2, the J call TRBJ2-5; D is undetermined. The germline gives CDR1 SGHTA, CDR2 FQGNSA. The CDR3 is 14 amino acids. V shed 5 bases and J shed 5 bases, with 15 bases lying between them. CDR3 DNA: TGTGCCAGCAGCGCACATAGGCTCCAGGAGACCCAGTACTTC. This sequence encodes CASSAHRLQETQYF.

The J gene is TRBJ2-3, the V gene TRBV7-2, with unresolved D. CDR1 SGHTA and CDR2 FQGNSA come from the germline V gene. V lost 1 base and J lost 8, with 7 bases in between. The CDR3 length is 12 residues. This CDR3 reads CASSLDWGTQYF. In DNA form, the CDR3 reads TGTGCCAGCAGCTTAGATTGGGGTACGCAGTATTTT.

The chain has TRBV7-7 and TRBJ2-2; tentative D call: TRBD1 (5 bases). Germline V CDR1 and CDR2: SSHAT, FNYEAQ (reference sequence). Between the trimmed V and J ends, which lost 0 bases and 6 bases, there was a span of 8 bases. This CDR3 comprises 14 residues. CDR3 DNA sequence: TGTGCCAGCAGCTTAGCCCCAGGGTCCGGGGAGCTGTTTTTT. This translates into CASSLAPGSGELFF.

The V call is TRBV2, the J call TRBJ2-3; D may be TRBD1 or TRBD2 (5 bases each). The CDR3 runs to 12 residues. Germline CDR1 reads SNHLY; CDR2 reads FYNNEI. Trimming shortened V by 6 bases and J by 9 bases, and 13 bases separated the two germline ends. The CDR3 here is CASSSPRDTQYF. The CDR3 DNA follows: TGTGCCAGCAGCTCCCCCAGGGACACGCAGTATTTT.

The rearrangement joins TRBV4-1 to TRBJ1-1; 7 bases line up with TRBD1. Germline V gene lookup returns CDR1 MGHRA and CDR2 YSYEKL. This CDR3 is 14 amino acids long. The V segment lost 8 bases and the J segment 5 bases; nucleotides outside the gene matches: 11. The CDR3 nucleotides are TGCGCCAGCGGCAAAGGGGACAGAAGGACTGAAGCTTTCTTT. Encoded protein: CASGKGDRRTEAFF.

This chain links TRBV28 with TRBJ1-3, with D unresolved. The germline V gene has CDR1 MDHEN and CDR2 SYDVKM. The V end was cut by 5 bases, the J end by 2 bases, with 7 bases between. CDR3 length: 13 amino acids. As DNA, the CDR3 is TGTGCCAGCAGTACGTCTGCTGGAAACACCATATATTTT. Amino acid sequence: CASSTSAGNTIYF.